Many counts were recorded for the clone carrying this TCR beta chain. Looked up from germline, CDR1 is LGHNA and CDR2 is YNFKEQ. V lost 0 bases and J 7 bases, leaving 10 bases between the germline ends. CDR3 length: 13 amino acids. A single record per CDR3 protein comes from TCRdb applying MiXCR to the 5' RACE reads. Among a few hundred thousand distinct CDR3 sequences listed, roughly an eighth were seen once. The data derive from a study of T cells after yellow fever vaccination. The chain links TRBV4-2 to TRBJ2-7, with D possibly being TRBD2 (6 bases). Source: CD4+ T cells sorted from PBMCs, taken 15 days after the yellow fever booster vaccination. The TCR was taken from a man between 18 and 29 years old who received the YFV17D yellow fever vaccine. CDR3 bases: TGTGCCAGCAGCCAAGAAACTCGGGGGGAGCAGTACTTC. Protein: CASSQETRGEQYF.